A single sample gave rise to the 18 T cell receptor beta chains below, sequenced in a study of blood T cells in healthy people across ages. The second PCR ran roughly 6 to 12 cycles with a sample-barcoded 5' primer and J-beta primers. TCRdb reprocessed the 5' RACE reads via MiXCR and lists one record per CDR3 protein. The table shows about 1.7 million distinct CDR3 sequences, with over 25% occurring only once. The sequenced sample was blood. These receptors all come from a woman aged 25 to 45 in good health.

J is TRBJ2-5 and V is TRBV11-2; D possibly corresponds to TRBD2 (5 bases). V was shortened by 2 bases and J by 11 bases, with 18 bases between the two germline ends. Germline CDR1 is SGHAT and CDR2 is FQNNGV. The CDR3 sequence is 14 residues long. The DNA of the CDR3 is TGTGCCAGCAGCTTATTACCTTCGGGGAATGAGCAGTACTTC. Encoded protein: CASSLLPSGNEQYF.

The chain is built from TRBV11-2 and TRBJ2-7, with D possibly matching TRBD1 (6 bases). The CDR3 extends over 15 amino acids. CDR1 SGHAT and CDR2 FQNNGV come from the germline V gene. Trimming pared 5 bases from V and 0 bases from J, leaving 14 bases between. CDR3 protein: CASSTQGRHSYEQYF. Here the CDR3 DNA reads TGTGCCAGCAGCACCCAGGGGAGACACTCCTACGAGCAGTACTTC. The full variable domain, completed using reference TRBV11-2 and TRBJ2-7, is EAGVAQSPRYKIIEKRQSVAFWCNPISGHATLYWYQQILGQGPKLLIQFQNNGVVDDSQLPKDRFSAERLKGVDSTLKIQPAKLEDSAVYLCASSTQGRHSYEQYFGPGTRLTVT.

The chain has TRBV12-3 or TRBV12-4 and TRBJ2-1, with 7 nucleotides matching TRBD2. CDR3 length: 16 amino acids. Trimming took 6 bases from V and 4 from J; bases not matched to a gene: 12. The CDR3 reads CASSPSRASGYNEQFF. CDR3 nucleotide sequence: TGTGCCAGCAGCCCCTCAAGGGCTAGCGGTTACAATGAGCAGTTCTTC.

With regard to this clonotype: At one end, the junction sequence differs from germline, possibly due to a read error. The genes are TRBV11-2 and TRBJ2-7, with 15 bases fitting TRBD2. This CDR3 has 17 residues. Germline CDR1 and CDR2: SGHAT and FQNNGV. CDR3 DNA sequence: TGTGTCAGCAGTCAGGGACTAGCGGGGGGATTATCCTACGAGCAGTACTTC. This encodes CVSSQGLAGGLSYEQYF.

The rearrangement joins TRBV19 to TRBJ2-2; 10 bases fit TRBD2. Looked up from germline, CDR1 is LNHDA and CDR2 is SQIVND (reference sequence). Trimming removed 7 bases from V and 5 bases from J; junction bases left unmatched: 7. The CDR3 is 15 amino acids. The CDR3 reads CASTPSLAGTGELFF. The CDR3 DNA follows: TGTGCCAGTACCCCGTCACTAGCGGGAACCGGGGAGCTGTTTTTT.

The chain's CDR3 is CSATDSTTSTDTQYF. As DNA, the CDR3 is TGCAGTGCAACAGACTCTACCACTTCCACAGATACGCAGTATTTT. The chain carries TRBV20-1 and TRBJ2-3; D unresolved. Trimming stripped 6 bases from V and 2 bases from J, with 18 bases between. The CDR3 length is 15 residues. Germline CDR1 reads DFQATT; CDR2 reads SNEGSKA (reference sequence).

This clonotype occurred many times. The chain combines TRBV4-2 with TRBJ2-3; 11 nucleotides agree with TRBD2. This CDR3 is built from 17 residues. Germline V lookup: CDR1 LGHNA, CDR2 YNFKEQ. V was clipped by 4 bases and J by 4 bases; unmatched bases: 10. Here the CDR3 DNA reads TGTGCCAGCAGCCTCGCCCCAGTAGCGGGGGGGGCAGATACGCAGTATTTT. Translation gives CASSLAPVAGGADTQYF.

J is TRBJ2-7 and V is TRBV6-5, with 9 nucleotides matching TRBD1. The germline CDR1 and CDR2 sequences are MNHEY and SVGAGI. Trimming took 7 bases from V and 2 from J; bases not matched to a gene: 12. The CDR3 loop spans 16 amino acids. CDR3 residues: CASTRDPGQGPYEQYF. The CDR3 region has the DNA TGTGCCAGCACCCGGGATCCGGGACAGGGACCCTACGAGCAGTACTTC.

This clonotype was seen a handful of times. J is TRBJ2-1 and V is TRBV2; 7 bases agree with TRBD1. There are 14 residues in the CDR3. The V and J ends lost 5 bases and 4 bases, in that order; junction bases with no gene match: 5. Germline CDR1 reads SNHLY; CDR2 reads FYNNEI. Here the CDR3 DNA reads TGTGCCAGCAGTATCCAGGGACAGTACAATGAGCAGTTCTTC. Translated, it gives CASSIQGQYNEQFF.

This clonotype was recorded at least ten times. The chain is built from TRBV29-1 and TRBJ2-5; 9 bases match TRBD2. Germline-derived CDR1 and CDR2 are SQVTM and ANQGSEA. The CDR3 runs 15 residues. J gave up 4 bases and V 4 bases, and 10 bases lay outside the gene matches. CDR3 DNA: TGCAGCGTTGCCGGACTAGCGAAGGCAGGAGAGACCCAGTACTTC. Its protein product is CSVAGLAKAGETQYF.

The chain joins TRBV5-1 to TRBJ2-7, with D perhaps TRBD1 (5 bases). The germline V gene has CDR1 SGHRS and CDR2 YFSETQ. The CDR3 has 14 residues. V was cut by 7 bases and J by 3 bases, with 17 bases left in between. CDR3 DNA: TGCGCCAGCCGTATGGGGCACAGAAGCTACGAGCAGTACTTC. It specifies CASRMGHRSYEQYF.

This clonotype was counted ten times or more. The V gene is TRBV5-1, the J gene TRBJ2-3; 8 nucleotides line up with TRBD2. This CDR3 region has 13 residues. Trimming at V came to 5 bases and at J to 6 bases, leaving 5 bases not matched to a gene. Germline V CDR1 and CDR2: SGHRS, YFSETQ. The CDR3 nucleotides are TGCGCCAGCAGTCGAGCGGGAGCGGATACGCAGTATTTT. Its translation: CASSRAGADTQYF.

This clonotype has ten or more counts. The chain recombines TRBV29-1 with TRBJ2-7; D is uncertain. Trimming removed 2 bases at V and 3 bases at J, with 11 bases between. The germline CDR1 and CDR2 sequences are SQVTM and ANQGSEA. The CDR3 is made up of 13 amino acids. The CDR3 loop reads CSVEPQAGYEQYF. CDR3 bases: TGCAGCGTTGAACCCCAGGCCGGCTACGAGCAGTACTTC.

On this clonotype itself: This sequence may be a read error, since a much larger clone differs from it by one base. This chain connects TRBV12-3 or TRBV12-4 to TRBJ2-7; a possible D gene is TRBD2 (6 bases). V was shortened by 3 bases and J by 7 bases, with 16 bases between the two germline ends. The CDR3 length is 14 residues. The CDR3 sequence: CASSLSGPRGEQYF. The CDR3 nucleotides are TGTGCCAGCAGTTTGTCTGGCCCCCGGGGGGAGCAGTACTTC.

This clonotype was picked up a small number of times. This chain connects TRBV9 to TRBJ2-7; weak D call: TRBD1 (5 bases). V dropped 3 bases and J dropped 6 bases, with 16 bases sitting between them. From germline, CDR1 is SGDLS and CDR2 YYNGEE. The CDR3 runs 14 residues. The CDR3 region is CASSADGQGSEQYF. The CDR3 DNA reads as TGTGCCAGCAGCGCAGACGGACAAGGCAGCGAGCAGTACTTC.

This clonotype was recorded at least ten times. The chain has TRBV9 and TRBJ2-5; tentatively, D is TRBD1 (7 bases). The end of the DNA fits TRBJ2-7 better, so the J call may be wrong. This CDR3 spans 14 amino acids. Germline CDR1 is SGDLS and CDR2 is YYNGEE. The CDR3 DNA is TGTGCCAGCAGCCCAGGGGGACTCCCCCTCGAGCAGTACTTC. It encodes CASSPGGLPLEQYF.

This clonotype was found a few times. The chain joins TRBV20-1 to TRBJ1-5; D not certain. CDR1 and CDR2 (germline): DFQATT, SNEGSKA (reference sequence). CDR3 length: 13 amino acids. V was pared by 5 bases and J by 5 bases, with 13 bases between. CDR3 DNA: TGCAGTGCTCTCGGCGGATTGGATCAGCCCCAGCATTTT. Translated: CSALGGLDQPQHF.

This clonotype occurred a few times. The chain employs TRBV20-1 and TRBJ2-2; D is undetermined. Per the germline V gene, CDR1 is DFQATT and CDR2 is SNEGSKA (reference sequence). This CDR3 has 13 amino acids. Trimming shortened V by 5 bases and J by 0 bases, and 7 bases separated the two germline ends. CDR3 amino acids: CSAPYTNTGELFF. CDR3 DNA sequence: TGCAGTGCTCCCTACACGAACACCGGGGAGCTGTTTTTT.